One and the same sample provided the 9 T cell receptor beta chains below, sequenced in a study of cytomegalovirus exposure and HLA in healthy donors. Produced via immunoSEQ multiplex PCR; TCRdb's table is partial and in-frame only. The sample consists of approximately 270,000 clones, 80% to 90% of them appearing once. Material: PBMCs. Every receptor here comes from a young woman in good health and CMV-seronegative.

This clone was seen once. The rearrangement joins TRBV5-1 to TRBJ2-1; D unclear. Trimming removed 4 bases from V and 0 bases from J, with 11 bases in between. This CDR3 region has 15 residues. Germline loops: CDR1 SGHRS, CDR2 YFSETQ. The CDR3 DNA follows: TGCGCCAGCAGCGTGGGGTGGAGCTCCTACAATGAGCAGTTCTTC. Encoded protein: CASSVGWSSYNEQFF.

V and J are TRBV6-1 and TRBJ2-7; tentatively, D is TRBD1 (6 bases). Germline assignment: CDR1 MNHNS and CDR2 SASEGT. V was clipped by 6 bases and J by 0 bases, with 12 bases between them. This CDR3 has 14 amino acids. The CDR3 reads CASRQQGLSYEQYF. The CDR3 region has the DNA TGTGCCAGCAGGCAGCAGGGGCTCTCCTACGAGCAGTACTTC.

This clone was observed a single time. V gene TRBV6-5 combines with J gene TRBJ2-5; maybe TRBD2 (5 bases). Per the germline V gene, CDR1 is MNHEY and CDR2 is SVGAGI. The CDR3 has 16 amino acids. With 0 bases removed from V and 4 bases from J, the gap between germline ends came to 15 bases. In DNA form, the CDR3 reads TGTGCCAGCAGTTACTCGGAGAGGAGGCTGGGAGAGACCCAGTACTTC. Its protein product is CASSYSERRLGETQYF.

The chain links TRBV4-3 to TRBJ1-1; D remains ambiguous. Germline CDR1 and CDR2: LGHNA and YSLEER. Trimming pared 4 bases from V and 3 bases from J, leaving 9 bases between. This CDR3 has 13 amino acids. CDR3 residues: CASSRSEDTEAFF. As DNA, the CDR3 is TGCGCCAGCAGCCGGTCGGAGGACACTGAAGCTTTCTTT.

This clone was counted ten times or more. The V gene is TRBV10-2, the J gene TRBJ2-3; weak D call: TRBD2 (7 bases). CDR3 length: 17 amino acids. Per germline, CDR1 WSHSY and CDR2 SAAADI. Trimming took 3 bases from V and 5 from J, leaving 21 bases between them. CDR3 nucleotides: TGCGCCAGCAGTGACCGGGGGAGGGCAGGGGAGGAAGATACGCAGTATTTT. It yields the protein CASSDRGRAGEEDTQYF.

The gene calls are TRBV29-1 and TRBJ2-3, with TRBD1 matching over 12 bases. The V gene's germline CDR1 is SQVTM and CDR2 ANQGSEA. CDR3 length equals 11 residues. Losses at the gene ends were 4 bases for V and 14 bases for J; bases not matched to a gene: 4. CDR3 nucleotides: TGCAGCGTTGTGGGGACAGGGGGCCGGTATTTT. Its protein is CSVVGTGGRYF.

This chain uses TRBV27 with TRBJ2-5; TRBD2 matches at 11 bases. Germline V CDR1 and CDR2: MNHEY, SMNVEV (reference sequence). The CDR3 sequence is 15 residues long. Trimming took 5 bases from V and 6 from J; bases not matched to a gene: 8. The CDR3 loop reads CASSRLLAGGKTQYF. CDR3 DNA sequence: TGTGCCAGCAGTCGATTGCTAGCGGGAGGAAAGACCCAGTACTTC.

The rearrangement joins TRBV11-3 to TRBJ1-5; no reliable D call. V dropped 2 bases and J dropped 2 bases, with 13 bases sitting between them. Germline V CDR1 and CDR2: SGHNT, YENEEA. The CDR3 totals 16 residues. The CDR3 nucleotides read TGTGCCAGCAGCTTAAATGGGCGGGATGGCAATCAGCCCCAGCATTTT. This encodes CASSLNGRDGNQPQHF.

The chain uses TRBV6-1 and TRBJ1-5; D is undetermined. The CDR3 runs to 14 residues. The germline V gene encodes CDR1 MNHNS and CDR2 SASEGT. Trimming shortened V by 5 bases and J by 7 bases, and 15 bases separated the two germline ends. The CDR3 DNA follows: TGTGCCAGCAGTCCGGACGGCGGAGGGCAGCCCCAGCATTTT. This codes for CASSPDGGGQPQHF.